The next 18 T cell receptor beta chains were all read from a single sample in a study of shared clonotypes between healthy human individuals. Repertoires were generated with immunoSEQ multiplex PCR, while TCRdb's copy carries only in-frame clones and drops some. Of under 850,000 clones in the sample, over 90% were seen once. As defined, naive CD8 cells were CD45RO-negative and positively selected for CCR7, with terminally differentiated effector memory CD45RA+ cells excluded. The sample consisted of naive CD8+ T cells sorted from blood. The receptors here all came from a young man in good health.

The V and J genes are TRBV6-1 and TRBJ2-3, with D uncertain. The germline CDR1 and CDR2 sequences are MNHNS and SASEGT. V was cut by 8 bases and J by 2 bases, with 11 bases left in between. This CDR3 region has 13 residues. CDR3 in DNA: TGTGCCAGCGTTAGGCAGAACACAGATACGCAGTATTTT. Translation gives CASVRQNTDTQYF.

The CDR3 region has the DNA TGTGCCAGCAGTCCGACCTTCGGGCAAAACACAGATACGCAGTATTTT. The encoded protein is CASSPTFGQNTDTQYF. The V call is TRBV28, the J call TRBJ2-3; no firm D call. V lost 5 bases and J 2 bases, leaving 17 bases between the germline ends. The CDR3 runs to 16 residues. CDR1 is MDHEN and CDR2 is SYDVKM in the germline V gene. The entire variable domain, with the rest obtained from reference TRBV28 and TRBJ2-3, is as follows: DVKVTQSSRYLVKRTGEKVFLECVQDMDHENMFWYRQDPGLGLRLIYFSYDVKMKEKGDIPEGYSVSREKKERFSLILESASTNQTSMYLCASSPTFGQNTDTQYFGPGTRLTVL.

The chain carries TRBV5-8 and TRBJ2-7; the D gene could be TRBD1 or TRBD2 (5 bases each). V lost 1 base to trimming and J lost 7 bases, with 15 bases between them. The CDR3 contains 14 residues. Germline V lookup: CDR1 SGHTS, CDR2 YDEGEE. CDR3 nucleotide sequence: TGTGCCAGCAGCTTGCGGGGCGGAGCCGGTGAGCAGTACTTC. Translated, it gives CASSLRGGAGEQYF.

This chain joins TRBV4-1 and TRBJ2-7; TRBD2 might be the D (6 bases). The CDR3 has 18 residues. Deletions cut 4 bases from V and 0 bases from J, with 22 bases between. CDR1 and CDR2 from the germline V gene are MGHRA and YSYEKL. The CDR3 protein is CASSPFLNSGSFSYEQYF. CDR3 bases: TGCGCCAGCAGCCCCTTCTTGAATAGCGGCTCCTTCTCCTACGAGCAGTACTTC.

The chain is built from TRBV14 and TRBJ1-1; D may be TRBD1 (5 bases). CDR3 length: 15 amino acids. Germline assignment: CDR1 SGHDN and CDR2 FVKESK. Between the trimmed V and J ends, which lost 4 bases and 8 bases, there was a span of 20 bases. The CDR3: CASSPLWGPRIEAFF. DNA of the CDR3: TGTGCCAGCAGCCCATTGTGGGGACCAAGGATCGAAGCTTTCTTT. Together with reference TRBV14 and TRBJ1-1, the CDR3 gives the full variable domain: EAGVTQFPSHSVIEKGQTVTLRCDPISGHDNLYWYRRVMGKEIKFLLHFVKESKQDESGMPNNRFLAERTGGTYSTLKVQPAELEDSGVYFCASSPLWGPRIEAFFGQGTRLTVV.

This clone showed up just once. The V gene is TRBV7-9, the J gene TRBJ1-2, with 7 nucleotides matching TRBD1. CDR1 is SEHNR and CDR2 is FQNEAQ in the germline V gene (reference sequence). The CDR3 is 14 residues long. Trimming removed 5 bases from V and 8 bases from J; junction bases left unmatched: 11. The CDR3 DNA reads TGTGCCAGCAGCCCACAGGGGCCGACGTACGGCTACACCTTC. The encoded protein is CASSPQGPTYGYTF.

The chain uses TRBV28 and TRBJ1-5; a weak D match, TRBD1 (5 bases). This CDR3 spans 14 amino acids. Germline V gives CDR1 MDHEN, CDR2 SYDVKM. Trimming cost V 2 bases and J 7 bases, with 12 bases left between them. CDR3 DNA sequence: TGTGCCAGCAGTTTAGATCGGGGGTGGCAGCCCCAGCATTTT. Translating gives CASSLDRGWQPQHF. Drawing the rest from reference TRBV28 and TRBJ1-5, the complete variable domain is DVKVTQSSRYLVKRTGEKVFLECVQDMDHENMFWYRQDPGLGLRLIYFSYDVKMKEKGDIPEGYSVSREKKERFSLILESASTNQTSMYLCASSLDRGWQPQHFGDGTRLSIL.

This chain links TRBV29-1 with TRBJ2-5; D possibly corresponds to TRBD2 (6 bases). Germline CDR1 reads SQVTM; CDR2 reads ANQGSEA. This CDR3 contains 15 residues. V was shortened by 6 bases and J by 0 bases, with 17 bases between the two germline ends. In DNA, the CDR3 is TGCAGCGTCGCCGGGACTTCCGAGTACCAAGAGACCCAGTACTTC. Its translation: CSVAGTSEYQETQYF.

The V and J genes are TRBV18 and TRBJ1-1, with 7 bases identical to TRBD1. The CDR3 consists of 16 residues. Germline assignment: CDR1 KGHSH and CDR2 LQKENI. The V gene end was trimmed by 4 bases and the J gene end by 0 bases; junction bases not matched to a gene: 8. The CDR3 nucleotides read TGTGCCAGCTCACTACAGGGGAGGAGGATGAACACTGAAGCTTTCTTT. Translation: CASSLQGRRMNTEAFF. Complete variable domain (other parts from reference TRBV18 and TRBJ1-1): NAGVMQNPRHLVRRRGQEARLRCSPMKGHSHVYWYRQLPEEGLKFMVYLQKENIIDESGMPKERFSAEFPKEGPSILRIQQVVRGDSAAYFCASSLQGRRMNTEAFFGQGTRLTVV.

The chain recombines TRBV6-1 with TRBJ1-5; D perhaps matches TRBD1 (5 bases). There are 15 residues in the CDR3. Trimming removed 3 bases from V and 2 bases from J, with 11 bases in between. Germline-derived CDR1 and CDR2 are MNHNS and SASEGT. CDR3 sequence reads: CASSEGGGRNQPQHF. Written as DNA, the CDR3 is TGTGCCAGCAGTGAGGGGGGGGGACGCAATCAGCCCCAGCATTTT.

The gene calls are TRBV27 and TRBJ2-1; 10 bases align to TRBD2. This CDR3 comprises 12 residues. V shed 7 bases, J shed 13 bases, and the junction held 7 bases outside the gene matches. Germline V gives CDR1 MNHEY, CDR2 SMNVEV (reference sequence). The CDR3 spells CASKEAGGFQFF. The CDR3 DNA follows: TGTGCCAGCAAGGAAGCGGGAGGGTTTCAGTTCTTC.

The chain is built from TRBV7-9 and TRBJ2-2; TRBD2 matches at 13 bases. Germline-derived CDR1 and CDR2 are SEHNR and FQNEAQ (reference sequence). CDR3 size: 14 residues. V lost 6 bases and J lost 8; bases outside the gene matches: 3. CDR3 sequence reads: CASRGLAGLGELFF. CDR3 sequence (DNA): TGTGCCAGCAGGGGACTAGCGGGACTGGGGGAGCTGTTTTTT.

The chain is built from TRBV18 and TRBJ2-5, with D uncertain. V was pared by 1 base and J by 2 bases, with 8 bases between. Germline V gene sequence: CDR1 KGHSH, CDR2 LQKENI. This CDR3 has 14 residues. The CDR3 loop is CASSPRNIQETQYF. The DNA of the CDR3 is TGTGCCAGCTCACCACGGAACATTCAAGAGACCCAGTACTTC.

The chain employs TRBV7-9 and TRBJ2-5, with 8 nucleotides matching TRBD1. Trimming cost V 4 bases and J 3 bases; bases outside gene matches: 10. CDR1 is SEHNR and CDR2 is FQNEAQ in the germline V gene (reference sequence). This CDR3 region has 16 residues. This CDR3 is CASSSLGGQAKETQYF. In DNA, the CDR3 is TGTGCCAGCAGCTCCTTGGGGGGACAGGCCAAAGAGACCCAGTACTTC. The full variable domain, rest sourced from reference TRBV7-9 and TRBJ2-5, is DTGVSQNPRHKITKRGQNVTFRCDPISEHNRLYWYRQTLGQGPEFLTYFQNEAQLEKSRLLSDRFSAERPKGSFSTLEIQRTEQGDSAMYLCASSSLGGQAKETQYFGPGTRLLVL.

This chain uses TRBV27 with TRBJ1-4; D not resolved. CDR3 length: 13 residues. The V gene lost 6 bases and the J gene lost 12 bases, with 17 bases spanning the gap. CDR1 is MNHEY, CDR2 SMNVEV, per germline (reference sequence). In DNA form, the CDR3 reads TGTGCCAGCAGCCGGACCAGACGAGAAGAACTGTTTTTT. Translated, it gives CASSRTRREELFF.

This sequence joins TRBV5-6 and TRBJ2-1, with D perhaps matching TRBD1 (6 bases). CDR3 length equals 16 residues. The germline CDR1 and CDR2 sequences are SGHDT and YYEEEE. V shed 4 bases and J shed 4 bases, with 18 bases lying between them. CDR3 sequence: CASSLLDSPTYNEQFF. In DNA form, the CDR3 reads TGTGCCAGCAGCCTCTTGGACAGCCCTACGTACAATGAGCAGTTCTTC.

The chain uses TRBV7-9 and TRBJ1-2, with 9 bases that match TRBD1. V gave up 1 base and J gave up 5 bases; unmatched junction bases: 8. CDR1 is SEHNR and CDR2 is FQNEAQ in the germline V gene (reference sequence). This CDR3 comprises 16 residues. The CDR3 DNA reads TGTGCCAGCAGCTTAGGTCGGACAGGGGAGCCGTATGGCTACACCTTC. As protein: CASSLGRTGEPYGYTF.

The V gene is TRBV27, the J gene TRBJ2-6, with a possible D match to TRBD1 (5 bases). The germline V and J ends were trimmed by 0 bases and 0 bases, with 21 bases remaining between them. CDR1 and CDR2 from the germline V gene are MNHEY and SMNVEV (reference sequence). The CDR3 length is 21 residues. CDR3 in DNA: TGTGCCAGCAGTTTATCCTGGTTGATCACCAGGGCTGACTCTGGGGCCAACGTCCTGACTTTC. Amino acid sequence: CASSLSWLITRADSGANVLTF.